One sample yielded the 9 T cell receptor beta chains listed below, sequenced in a study of spatial heterogeneity in lung cancer. The time point was: sample taken at primary tumor resection. Frozen PBMC, nontumor lung or tumor provided whole RNA, which was sequenced unsorted. TCRdb redid the calling of the 5' RACE reads with MiXCR, one entry per CDR3 protein. The sample includes about 85,000 distinct CDR3 sequences, approximately 20% seen only once; the top ten take 6.2%. The source was PBMCs, collected at surgery. These receptors all come from a male donor with early-stage non-small cell lung cancer.

The V and J genes are TRBV7-9 and TRBJ1-2; D remains unclear. Trimming removed 1 base at V and 6 bases at J, with 6 bases between. The length of the CDR3 is 12 residues. Germline V gene sequence: CDR1 SEHNR, CDR2 FQNEAQ (reference sequence). CDR3 in amino acids: CASSLGPDGYTF. CDR3 DNA: TGTGCCAGCAGCTTAGGTCCTGATGGCTACACCTTC.

This clonotype was recorded a few times. The rearrangement joins TRBV20-1 to TRBJ1-3, with D possibly being TRBD1 (5 bases). Germline CDR1 reads DFQATT; CDR2 reads SNEGSKA (reference sequence). The CDR3 extends over 12 amino acids. V was clipped by 6 bases and J by 6 bases, with 12 bases between them. CDR3 nucleotide sequence: TGCAGTGCCCCCGTGGGGGAAAACACCATATATTTT. This codes for CSAPVGENTIYF.

As for this clonotype: This clone may be a read error of a much larger clone one base away. The chain links TRBV28 to TRBJ2-3, with D uncertain. This CDR3 has 12 amino acids. CDR1 and CDR2 (germline): MDHEN, SYDVKM. CDR3 sequence reads: CVSLDSTDTQYF. DNA of the CDR3: TGTGTCAGCCTGGACAGCACAGATACGCAGTATTTT. Full variable domain (missing parts from reference TRBV28 and TRBJ2-3): DVKVTQSSRYLVKRTGEKVFLECVQDMDHENMFWYRQDPGLGLRLIYFSYDVKMKEKGDIPEGYSVSREKKERFSLILESASTNQTSMYLCVSLDSTDTQYFGPGTRLTVL.

By its share, this clonotype is medium-sized. V gene TRBV15 combines with J gene TRBJ2-1, with 11 bases identical to TRBD2. In germline, CDR1 is LNHNV, CDR2 YYDKDF (reference sequence). This CDR3 spans 15 amino acids. The ends lost 11 bases at V and 5 bases at J; junction bases unmatched: 11. The CDR3 sequence is CAARLAGGRDNEQFF. CDR3 in DNA: TGTGCCGCTCGGCTAGCGGGAGGCCGGGACAATGAGCAGTTCTTC.

This clonotype occurred a few times. The chain uses TRBV3-1 and TRBJ2-5; TRBD2 matches 7 bases. Germline CDR1 LGHDT, CDR2 YNNKEL (reference sequence). The CDR3 sequence is 15 residues long. V lost 0 bases, J lost 0 bases, and 1 base stayed unmatched. CDR3 in amino acids: CASSQDSGYQETQYF. Written as DNA, the CDR3 is TGTGCCAGCAGCCAAGATAGCGGGTACCAAGAGACCCAGTACTTC.

The chain employs TRBV11-1 and TRBJ2-5, with D perhaps TRBD1 or TRBD2 (5 bases each). The CDR3 runs 16 residues. Germline V lookup: CDR1 SGHAT, CDR2 FQDESV (reference sequence). The V end was cut by 3 bases, the J end by 5 bases, with 19 bases between. The CDR3 spells CASSLGSRDGLETQYF. CDR3 nucleotides: TGTGCCAGCAGCTTGGGCAGCAGGGACGGTTTGGAGACCCAGTACTTC. The entire variable domain, with the rest obtained from reference TRBV11-1 and TRBJ2-5, is as follows: EAEVAQSPRYKITEKSQAVAFWCDPISGHATLYWYRQILGQGPELLVQFQDESVVDDSQLPKDRFSAERLKGVDSTLKIQPAELGDSAMYLCASSLGSRDGLETQYFGPGTRLLVL.

This clonotype was observed many times. The chain combines TRBV7-8 with TRBJ1-5; D is unresolved. The CDR3 covers 14 residues. The V gene's germline CDR1 is SGHVS and CDR2 FQNEAQ. With 5 bases removed from V and 5 bases from J, the gap between germline ends came to 13 bases. This CDR3 reads CASSPRRADQPQHF. In DNA, the CDR3 is TGTGCCAGCAGCCCCCGAAGGGCAGATCAGCCCCAGCATTTT.

V gene TRBV6-5 combines with J gene TRBJ1-3, with 7 positions matching TRBD1. The CDR3 is 14 amino acids. CDR1 and CDR2 (germline): MNHEY, SVGAGI. J lost 4 bases, V lost 0 bases, and 0 bases had no gene match. CDR3 DNA sequence: TGTGCCAGCAGTTACTCGACAGGGGGAAACACCATATATTTT. Encoded protein: CASSYSTGGNTIYF.

V and J are TRBV18 and TRBJ2-3; the match to TRBD1 covers 12 bases. The length of the CDR3 is 18 residues. Germline loops: CDR1 KGHSH, CDR2 LQKENI. With V trimmed by 2 bases and J by 5 bases, 11 bases remained unmatched. The CDR3 nucleotides read TGTGCCAGCTCACCAAAGATTCGGGACAGGGGGCATGGAGATACGCAGTATTTT. The encoded protein is CASSPKIRDRGHGDTQYF. Full variable domain (remainder filled in from reference TRBV18 and TRBJ2-3): NAGVMQNPRHLVRRRGQEARLRCSPMKGHSHVYWYRQLPEEGLKFMVYLQKENIIDESGMPKERFSAEFPKEGPSILRIQQVVRGDSAAYFCASSPKIRDRGHGDTQYFGPGTRLTVL.